This T cell receptor beta chain is from a study of PD-1 blockade in classical Hodgkin lymphoma. A word on this clone: The antigen remains unidentified.

Time point described: cycle 4 day 1 (C4D1), after around six weeks of nivolumab. Every single patient, without exception, relapsed after autologous stem cell transplantation, and brentuximab vedotin exposure varied. The authors purified CD4+ T cells from thawed PBMCs by magnetic negative selection. Whole-study results and caveats: Before treatment, TCR diversity in newly diagnosed patients was reportedly lower than in healthy donors. Complete responders' baseline diversity resembled that of newly diagnosed patients.

Generated by immunoSEQ multiplex PCR, the TCRdb table keeps only in-frame clones and is missing some. The table shows more than 25,000 clones, with more than 80% occurring only once. Germline CDR1 LNHDA, CDR2 SQIVND (reference sequence). This CDR3 region has 16 residues. Trimming cost V 6 bases and J 3 bases; bases outside gene matches: 12. The TCR comes from a human donor with classical Hodgkin lymphoma. The chain recombines TRBV19 with TRBJ2-7; 9 nucleotides agree with TRBD1. Sequencing was performed on CD4+ T cells from blood, taken before the fourth cycle of nivolumab. The CDR3 DNA reads TGTGCCAGTAGCGGCGGACAGGGGCGAAACTACTACGAGCAGTACTTC. Its protein product is CASSGGQGRNYYEQYF.